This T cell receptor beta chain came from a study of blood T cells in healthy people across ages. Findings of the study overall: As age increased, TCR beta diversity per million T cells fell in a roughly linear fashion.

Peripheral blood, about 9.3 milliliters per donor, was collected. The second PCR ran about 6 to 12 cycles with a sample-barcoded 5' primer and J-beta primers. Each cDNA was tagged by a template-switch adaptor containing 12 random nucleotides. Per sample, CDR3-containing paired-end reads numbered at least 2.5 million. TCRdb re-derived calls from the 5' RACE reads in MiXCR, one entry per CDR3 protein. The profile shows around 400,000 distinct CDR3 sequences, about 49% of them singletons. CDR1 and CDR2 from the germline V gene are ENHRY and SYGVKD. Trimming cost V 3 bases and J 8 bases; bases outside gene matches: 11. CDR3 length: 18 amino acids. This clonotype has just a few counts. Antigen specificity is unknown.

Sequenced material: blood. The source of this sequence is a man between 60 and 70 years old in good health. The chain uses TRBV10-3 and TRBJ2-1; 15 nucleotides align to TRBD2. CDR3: CAISDLGLAGGPFDEQFF. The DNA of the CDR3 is TGTGCCATCAGTGACTTGGGACTAGCGGGAGGACCCTTCGATGAGCAGTTCTTC.